This T cell receptor beta chain comes out of a study of Graves' ophthalmopathy and Graves' hyperthyroidism. Germline values: CDR1 MGHDK, CDR2 SYGVNS. The CDR3 consists of 11 residues. For repertoire sequencing, the TCR beta CDR3 regions were amplified from RNA transcripts. First-round RT-PCR relied on HTBI primers, and a second-round multiplex PCR came next. Each CDR3 protein gets one entry after TCRdb re-called the multiplex PCR reads with MiXCR. The data hold 52,000 or so distinct CDR3 sequences, with less than 55% observed a single time. The starting material, more than 8 ml of fresh peripheral blood, provided the PBMCs.

The rearrangement uses TRBV25-1 and TRBJ2-1, with no clear D. The clonotype was recovered from an adult woman with Graves' ophthalmopathy. Sample: peripheral blood. The CDR3 region has the DNA TGTGCTGTGAGCTCCTACAATGAGCAGTTCTTC. As protein: CAVSSYNEQFF.